This T cell receptor beta chain is from a study of Graves' ophthalmopathy and Graves' hyperthyroidism. General study points: Among thyroid clonotypes expanded above 0.001 frequency, most also appeared in blood. With over 85% sensitivity and approximately 79% specificity, a 13-signature model separated ophthalmopathy from stable hyperthyroidism.

Germline V gene sequence: CDR1 DFQATT, CDR2 SNEGSKA (reference sequence). The CDR3 covers 14 residues. The V and J ends lost 5 bases and 1 base respectively, with 14 bases between them. From RNA, the CDR3 regions of TCR beta chains were amplified and sequenced. HTBI primers were used in a first-round RT-PCR, which preceded a second-round multiplex PCR. TCRdb re-analysed the multiplex PCR reads in MiXCR, keeping a single row per CDR3 protein. The profile shows a few hundred thousand distinct CDR3 sequences, 15% of them singletons. Uncontrolled infections, pregnancy, lactation or other autoimmune diseases led to patient exclusion. This clonotype was seen ten or more times. Antigen: not known.

The V call is TRBV20-1, the J call TRBJ1-1; D gene ambiguous. The clonotype comes from a young woman with stable Graves' hyperthyroidism. The sequenced sample consisted of peripheral blood. The DNA of the CDR3 is TGCAGTGCTTCCCCGGTACCCTCGAACACTGAAGCTTTCTTT. Residues: CSASPVPSNTEAFF.